A selection of T cell receptor beta chains follows, all from one sample in a study of blood T cell repertoires in COVID-19. Generated by immunoSEQ multiplex PCR, the TCRdb table keeps only in-frame clones and is missing some. The table shows some 160,000 clones, with around nine tenths occurring only once. The sample comprised peripheral blood. These receptors came from a woman at least 80 years old with COVID-19, enrolled during active disease. CDR3s include the opening cysteine and the closing phenylalanine or tryptophan. D genes are given only for firm matches. The size of a clone is reported for some rows only, either as once, few or many, or as a class for expanded clones.

j_call d_call v_call clone_size cdr3_aa cdr3_nt
TRBJ1-1 - TRBV6-6 - CASSLGVTEAFF TGTGCCAGCAGCTTAGGGGTAACTGAAGCTTTCTTT
TRBJ2-7 - TRBV2 - CASSEGQVIPYEQYF TGTGCCAGCAGTGAAGGACAGGTCATTCCCTACGAGCAGTACTTC
TRBJ1-6 - TRBV7-3 - CASSLTGGGSSPLHF TGTGCCAGCAGCTTAACCGGGGGTGGGAGTTCACCCCTCCACTTT
TRBJ2-1 - TRBV19 - CASKAEGRSRGYNEQFF TGTGCCAGTAAAGCTGAGGGGCGTTCTAGGGGGTACAATGAGCAGTTCTTC
TRBJ1-2 TRBD1 TRBV28 - CASSSAGTTGVYGYTF TGTGCCAGCAGTTCCGCCGGGACGACAGGGGTGTATGGCTACACCTTC
TRBJ1-4 - TRBV7-9 - CASTHGVNEKLFF TGTGCCTCAACCCACGGTGTTAATGAAAAACTGTTTTTT
TRBJ2-1 - TRBV6-6 - CASSSQQSSYNEQFF TGTGCCAGCAGCTCACAGCAGAGCTCCTACAATGAGCAGTTCTTC
TRBJ1-5 - TRBV20-1 - CSASPVTTFNQPQHF TGCAGTGCTAGTCCGGTTACCACGTTCAATCAGCCCCAGCATTTT
TRBJ1-1 TRBD1 TRBV9 few CASSEGARYTEAFF TGTGCCAGCAGCGAGGGGGCTCGTTACACTGAAGCTTTCTTT
TRBJ2-2 - TRBV5-4 - CASSLIQSTGELFF TGTGCCAGCAGCTTGATCCAGTCCACCGGGGAGCTGTTTTTT
TRBJ1-1 TRBD1 TRBV5-1 few CASSRGQSNTEAFF TGCGCCAGCAGCAGGGGACAGTCGAACACTGAAGCTTTCTTT
TRBJ2-2 TRBD2 TRBV19 - CASSSGLAGTGELFF TGTGCCAGTAGTTCCGGACTAGCGGGGACCGGGGAGCTGTTTTTT
TRBJ2-2 TRBD1 TRBV5-1 once CASSSATGVITGELFF TGCGCCAGCAGCTCCGCGACAGGGGTAATTACCGGGGAGCTGTTTTTT
TRBJ1-5 - TRBV28 - CASSPTRVQPQHF TGTGCCAGCAGTCCAACCAGGGTTCAGCCCCAGCATTTT
TRBJ1-2 - TRBV4-3 - CASSQEKGRGSGYTF TGCGCCAGCAGCCAAGAAAAGGGTAGGGGAAGCGGCTACACCTTC
TRBJ2-5 - TRBV6-5 once CASSYSKDTRGETQYF TGTGCCAGCAGTTACTCCAAGGACACCAGGGGAGAGACCCAGTACTTC
TRBJ2-3 TRBD1 TRBV7-9 - CASSFGQGARDTQYF TGTGCCAGCAGCTTTGGACAGGGGGCGAGAGATACGCAGTATTTT
TRBJ2-1 TRBD2 TRBV13 - CASSGQTSGSDHEQFF TGTGCCAGCAGCGGTCAGACTAGCGGGAGCGACCATGAGCAGTTCTTC
TRBJ2-4 TRBD1 TRBV3-1/TRBV3-2 - CASSPGWDRGTHF TGTGCCAGCAGCCCTGGATGGGACAGGGGAACGCACTTC
TRBJ1-5 TRBD1 TRBV24-1 - CATSETGGANQPQHF TGTGCCACCAGTGAGACAGGGGGTGCGAATCAGCCCCAGCATTTT
TRBJ2-5 TRBD2 TRBV29-1 - CSARQRERETQYF TGCAGCGCCAGACAGCGGGAGCGGGAGACCCAGTACTTC
TRBJ2-3 TRBD1 TRBV3-1/TRBV3-2 - CASSQKTGSDTQYF TGTGCCAGCAGCCAAAAGACAGGGTCGGATACGCAGTATTTT
TRBJ1-2 TRBD1 TRBV2 few CASSETGRYGYTF TGTGCCAGCAGTGAGACAGGGCGCTATGGCTACACCTTC
TRBJ2-7 - TRBV28 - CASSSGAGAYSYEQYF TGTGCCAGCAGTTCAGGGGCCGGGGCCTACTCCTACGAGCAGTACTTC
TRBJ2-2 - TRBV7-2 - CASSHNRQGSTGELFF TGTGCCAGCAGCCATAACCGCCAGGGTAGCACCGGGGAGCTGTTTTTT